This T cell receptor beta chain comes out of a study of T-cell memory formation after mild COVID-19. Whole-study results and caveats: Most CD4+ clones that shrank were in CM and EM, while CD8+ ones turned up in EMRA. Memory from before infection featured some responding clones, which suggests cross-reactive memory joined. CD4/CD8 balance characterized clones contracting day 15 to 85, and CD4+ skew characterized later expanders.

This clonotype showed up many times. The antigen remains unidentified. This CDR3 is built from 12 residues. Germline CDR1 reads MGHRA; CDR2 reads YSYEKL. Trimming removed 4 bases from V and 7 bases from J; junction bases left unmatched: 3. The authors produced TCR alpha and TCR beta cDNA libraries with sample barcodes and UMIs by 5'RACE using constant-segment primers. Each CDR3 protein gets one entry after TCRdb re-called the 5' RACE reads with MiXCR. The data contain under 550,000 distinct CDR3 sequences, approximately 19% of them singletons. The sample comprised PBMCs or a T cell subset sorted from them (not recorded which). The V call is TRBV4-1, the J call TRBJ2-7; 8 positions agree with TRBD1. The source of this sequence is a man younger than 35 who had mild COVID-19 (a few samples of this study predate the infection). Cell type and time point are not known. Here the CDR3 DNA reads TGCGCCAGCAGCCGAACAGGGGGTGAGCAGTACTTC. Residues: CASSRTGGEQYF.